The present T cell receptor (beta chain) was sequenced within a study of cytomegalovirus exposure and HLA in healthy donors. PCR amplification relied on 60 Vbeta primers (plus 13 Jbeta primers). The assay was immunoSEQ multiplex PCR, and TCRdb's table has in-frame clones only and misses some. Of a few hundred thousand clones in the sample, around 90% were seen once. With respect to this clone: No antigen is known for it.

The CDR3 runs 17 residues. V lost 1 base, J lost 0 bases, and 10 bases lay in between. Germline V CDR1 and CDR2: MGHDK, SYGVNS. Whole-study findings and limits: The analysis excluded some indistinguishable V segments, including TRBV6-2 and TRBV6-3. Across donors, most TCRs were seen rarely, yet some public ones were widespread.

The sample comprised PBMCs. The source of this sequence is a girl aged 2-9 years in good health and CMV-seronegative. V gene TRBV25-1 combines with J gene TRBJ1-6; D unclear. The CDR3 nucleotides are TGTGCCAGCAGTGAATTAGCTCGGAGCTCCTATAATTCACCCCTCCACTTT. This sequence encodes CASSELARSSYNSPLHF.